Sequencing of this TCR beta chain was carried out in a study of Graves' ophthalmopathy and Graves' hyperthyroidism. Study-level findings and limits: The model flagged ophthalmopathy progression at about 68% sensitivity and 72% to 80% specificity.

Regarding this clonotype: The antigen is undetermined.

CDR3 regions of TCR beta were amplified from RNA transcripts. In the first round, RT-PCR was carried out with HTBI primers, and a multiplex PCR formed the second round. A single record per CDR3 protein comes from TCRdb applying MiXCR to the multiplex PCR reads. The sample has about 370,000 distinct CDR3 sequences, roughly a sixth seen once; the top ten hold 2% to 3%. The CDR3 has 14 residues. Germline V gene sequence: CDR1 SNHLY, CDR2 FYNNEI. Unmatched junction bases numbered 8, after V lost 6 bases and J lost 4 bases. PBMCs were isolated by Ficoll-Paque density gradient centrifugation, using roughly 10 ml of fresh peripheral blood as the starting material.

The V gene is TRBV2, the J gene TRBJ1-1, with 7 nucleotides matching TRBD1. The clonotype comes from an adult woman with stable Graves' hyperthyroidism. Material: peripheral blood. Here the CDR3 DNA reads TGTGCCAGCAGGAACGACAGGGAGTTCACTGAAGCTTTCTTT. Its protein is CASRNDREFTEAFF.